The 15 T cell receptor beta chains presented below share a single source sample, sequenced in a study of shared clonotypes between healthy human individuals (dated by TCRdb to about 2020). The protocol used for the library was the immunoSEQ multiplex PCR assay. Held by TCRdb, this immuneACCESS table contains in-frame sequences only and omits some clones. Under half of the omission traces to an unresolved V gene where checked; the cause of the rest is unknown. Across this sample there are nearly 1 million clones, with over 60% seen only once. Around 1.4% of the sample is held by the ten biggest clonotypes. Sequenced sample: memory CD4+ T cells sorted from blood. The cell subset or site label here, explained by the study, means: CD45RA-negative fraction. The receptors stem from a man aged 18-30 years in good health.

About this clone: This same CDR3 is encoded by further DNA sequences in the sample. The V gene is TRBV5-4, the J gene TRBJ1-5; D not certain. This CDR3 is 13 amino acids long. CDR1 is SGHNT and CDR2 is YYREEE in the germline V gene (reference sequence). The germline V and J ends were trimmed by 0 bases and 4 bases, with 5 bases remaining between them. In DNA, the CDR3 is TGTGCCAGCAGCTTGGACATTAATCAGCCCCAGCATTTT. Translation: CASSLDINQPQHF.

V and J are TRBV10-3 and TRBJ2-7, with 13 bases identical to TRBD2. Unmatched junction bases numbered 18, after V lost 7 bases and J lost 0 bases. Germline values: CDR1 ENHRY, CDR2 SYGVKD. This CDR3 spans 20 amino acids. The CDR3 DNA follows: TGTGCCATCACCCCTGGAACCGGGACTAGCGGGGCCCCTAGCTCCTACGAGCAGTACTTC. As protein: CAITPGTGTSGAPSSYEQYF.

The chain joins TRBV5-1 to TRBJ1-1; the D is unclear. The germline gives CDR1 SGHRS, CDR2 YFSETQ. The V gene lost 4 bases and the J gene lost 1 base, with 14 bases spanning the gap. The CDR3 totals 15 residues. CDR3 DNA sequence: TGCGCCAGCAGCAATGTCGGGATTGGGAACACTGAAGCTTTCTTT. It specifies CASSNVGIGNTEAFF. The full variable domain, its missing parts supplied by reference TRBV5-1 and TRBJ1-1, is KAGVTQTPRYLIKTRGQQVTLSCSPISGHRSVSWYQQTPGQGLQFLFEYFSETQRNKGNFPGRFSGRQFSNSRSEMNVSTLELGDSALYLCASSNVGIGNTEAFFGQGTRLTVV.

The CDR3 nucleotides read TGTGCCATCAGTGAGTCGATCAGTAGCAATCAGCCCCAGCATTTT. Translating it yields CAISESISSNQPQHF. This sequence joins TRBV10-3 and TRBJ1-5; D not certain. With 0 bases removed from V and 0 bases from J, the gap between germline ends came to 6 bases. The CDR3 extends over 15 amino acids. Per germline, CDR1 ENHRY and CDR2 SYGVKD.

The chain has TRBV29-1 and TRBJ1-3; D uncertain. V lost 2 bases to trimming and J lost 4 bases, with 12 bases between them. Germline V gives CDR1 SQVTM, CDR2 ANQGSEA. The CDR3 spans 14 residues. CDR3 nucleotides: TGCAGCGTTGAAATCCCGGACGCCGGAAACACCATATATTTT. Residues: CSVEIPDAGNTIYF. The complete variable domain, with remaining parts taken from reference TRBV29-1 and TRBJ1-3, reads SAVISQKPSRDICQRGTSLTIQCQVDSQVTMMFWYRQQPGQSLTLIATANQGSEATYESGFVIDKFPISRPNLTFSTLTVSNMSPEDSSIYLCSVEIPDAGNTIYFGEGSWLTVV.

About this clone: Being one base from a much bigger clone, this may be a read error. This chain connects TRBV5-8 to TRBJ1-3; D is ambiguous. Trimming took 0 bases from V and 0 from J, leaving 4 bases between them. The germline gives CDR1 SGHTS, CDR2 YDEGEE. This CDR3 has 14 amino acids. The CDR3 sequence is CASSLGSSGNTIYF. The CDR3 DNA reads TGTGCCAGCAGCTTGGGCAGCTCTGGAAACACCATATATTTT.

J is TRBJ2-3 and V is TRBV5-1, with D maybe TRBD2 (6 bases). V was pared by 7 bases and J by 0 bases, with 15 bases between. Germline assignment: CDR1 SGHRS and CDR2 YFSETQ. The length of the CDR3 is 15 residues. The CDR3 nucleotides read TGCGCCAGCGGGAGCGGGCCCACTAGCACAGATACGCAGTATTTT. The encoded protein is CASGSGPTSTDTQYF.

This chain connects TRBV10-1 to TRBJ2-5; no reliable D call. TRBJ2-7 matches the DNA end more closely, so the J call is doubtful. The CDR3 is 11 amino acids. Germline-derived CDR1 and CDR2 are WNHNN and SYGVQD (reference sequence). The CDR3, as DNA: TGCGCCAGCGGATCCGCTTACGAGCAGTACTTC. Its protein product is CASGSAYEQYF.

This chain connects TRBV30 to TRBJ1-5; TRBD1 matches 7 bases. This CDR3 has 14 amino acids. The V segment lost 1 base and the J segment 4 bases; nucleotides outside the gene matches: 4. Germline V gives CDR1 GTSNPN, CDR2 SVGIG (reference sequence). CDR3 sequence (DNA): TGTGCCTGGAGTGGGCCAGGGGGGAATCAGCCCCAGCATTTT. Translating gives CAWSGPGGNQPQHF.

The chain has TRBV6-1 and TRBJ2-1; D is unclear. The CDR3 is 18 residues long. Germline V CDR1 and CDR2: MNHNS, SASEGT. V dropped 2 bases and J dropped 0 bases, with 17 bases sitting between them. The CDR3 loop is CASSEWKHPGSSYNEQFF. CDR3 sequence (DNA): TGTGCCAGCAGTGAATGGAAGCATCCGGGCAGCTCCTACAATGAGCAGTTCTTC.

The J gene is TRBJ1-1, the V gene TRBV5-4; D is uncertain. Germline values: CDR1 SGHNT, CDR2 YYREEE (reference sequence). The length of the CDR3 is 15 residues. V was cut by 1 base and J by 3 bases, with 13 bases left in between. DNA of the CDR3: TGTGCCAGCAGCTTGCCTCCTCCTCGCGACACTGAAGCTTTCTTT. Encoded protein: CASSLPPPRDTEAFF. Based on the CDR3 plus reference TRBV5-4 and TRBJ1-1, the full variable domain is ETGVTQSPTHLIKTRGQQVTLRCSSQSGHNTVSWYQQALGQGPQFIFQYYREEENGRGNFPPRFSGLQFPNYSSELNVNALELDDSALYLCASSLPPPRDTEAFFGQGTRLTVV.

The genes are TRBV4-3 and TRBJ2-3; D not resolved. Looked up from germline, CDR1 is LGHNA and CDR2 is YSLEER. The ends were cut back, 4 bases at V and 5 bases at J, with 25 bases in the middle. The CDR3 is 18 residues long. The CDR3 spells CASSPERFPLAPLDTQYF. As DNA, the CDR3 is TGCGCCAGCAGCCCTGAGAGGTTTCCTCTGGCCCCCTTAGATACGCAGTATTTT.

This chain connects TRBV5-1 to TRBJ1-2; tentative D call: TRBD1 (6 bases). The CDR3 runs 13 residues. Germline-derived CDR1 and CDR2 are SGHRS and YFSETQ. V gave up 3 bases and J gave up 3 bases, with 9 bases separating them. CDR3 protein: CASSSTGHYGYTF. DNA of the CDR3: TGCGCCAGCAGCTCGACAGGCCACTATGGCTACACCTTC.

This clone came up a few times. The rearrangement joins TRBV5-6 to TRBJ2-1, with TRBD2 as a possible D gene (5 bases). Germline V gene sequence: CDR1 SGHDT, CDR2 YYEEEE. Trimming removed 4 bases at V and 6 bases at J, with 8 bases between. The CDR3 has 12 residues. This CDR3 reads CASSRTLNEQFF. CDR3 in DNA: TGTGCCAGCAGCAGGACTCTCAATGAGCAGTTCTTC.

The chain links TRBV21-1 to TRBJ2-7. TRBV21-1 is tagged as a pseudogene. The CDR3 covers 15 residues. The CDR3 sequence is CASNKDGDECYEQYF. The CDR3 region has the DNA TGTGCCAGCAACAAAGACGGTGACGAATGCTACGAGCAGTACTTC.